The 5 T cell receptor beta chains presented below share a single source sample, sequenced in a study of beta chain features in type 1 diabetes. Study results and limitations: Among all four CD4+ subsets, Type 1 diabetes patients had TCRB CDR3s that were moderately but significantly shorter.

No antigen is known for these receptors. The study reverse transcribed the entire isolated RNA, so it sequenced expressed TCRB transcripts. Some clones are missing from TCRdb's copy, which holds only in-frame ones; the method was immunoSEQ multiplex PCR. The repertoire holds roughly 730,000 clones, with around an eighth as singletons. Sequenced material: naive CD4+ T cells from blood. The receptors come from a young man with type 1 diabetes.

The genes are TRBV10-3 and TRBJ1-2, with TRBD1 matching 8 bases. The CDR3 spans 14 residues. V gave up 4 bases and J gave up 3 bases; unmatched junction bases: 4. The germline V gene has CDR1 ENHRY and CDR2 SYGVKD. This CDR3 reads CAISVEDRDYGYTF. CDR3 bases: TGTGCCATCAGTGTTGAGGACAGGGACTATGGCTACACCTTC.

This clone has only a few counts. The chain couples TRBV28 to TRBJ1-1, with D tentatively TRBD1 (6 bases). Germline-derived CDR1 and CDR2 are MDHEN and SYDVKM. V lost 8 bases and J lost 2, with 9 bases in between. The CDR3 totals 12 residues. The CDR3 nucleotides read TGTGCCAGCGTGGGGGGCAACACTGAAGCTTTCTTT. Translated, it gives CASVGGNTEAFF.

The table lists this clone with a few counts. The chain couples TRBV5-1 to TRBJ2-3, with TRBD2 matching over 9 bases. Germline loops: CDR1 SGHRS, CDR2 YFSETQ. V shed 5 bases, J shed 8 bases, and the junction held 12 bases outside the gene matches. The CDR3 has 15 residues. The CDR3 region is CASSSTASGDPTQYF. CDR3 bases: TGCGCCAGCAGTTCGACGGCTAGCGGGGACCCTACGCAGTATTTT.

This clone was detected a few times. The genes are TRBV2 and TRBJ2-7; TRBD2 agrees at 10 bases. The V gene end was trimmed by 6 bases and the J gene end by 3 bases; junction bases not matched to a gene: 5. CDR1 SNHLY and CDR2 FYNNEI come from the germline V gene. The CDR3 consists of 14 residues. The CDR3 DNA follows: TGTGCCAGCAGCAGGGGACTAGCGATCTACGAGCAGTACTTC. Translated, it gives CASSRGLAIYEQYF. Full variable domain (missing parts from reference TRBV2 and TRBJ2-7): EPEVTQTPSHQVTQMGQEVILRCVPISNHLYFYWYRQILGQKVEFLVSFYNNEISEKSEIFDDQFSVERPDGSNFTLKIRSTKLEDSAMYFCASSRGLAIYEQYFGPGTRLTVT.

The chain employs TRBV6-6 and TRBJ2-1, with 12 bases aligning to TRBD2. CDR1 and CDR2 from the germline V gene are MNHNY and SVGAGI (reference sequence). With 5 bases clipped from V and 4 bases from J, the junction kept 6 bases outside the gene matches. This CDR3 has 16 residues. The CDR3 region is CASSPRLAGGYNEQFF. The DNA of the CDR3 is TGTGCCAGCAGTCCCCGGCTAGCGGGGGGGTACAATGAGCAGTTCTTC.